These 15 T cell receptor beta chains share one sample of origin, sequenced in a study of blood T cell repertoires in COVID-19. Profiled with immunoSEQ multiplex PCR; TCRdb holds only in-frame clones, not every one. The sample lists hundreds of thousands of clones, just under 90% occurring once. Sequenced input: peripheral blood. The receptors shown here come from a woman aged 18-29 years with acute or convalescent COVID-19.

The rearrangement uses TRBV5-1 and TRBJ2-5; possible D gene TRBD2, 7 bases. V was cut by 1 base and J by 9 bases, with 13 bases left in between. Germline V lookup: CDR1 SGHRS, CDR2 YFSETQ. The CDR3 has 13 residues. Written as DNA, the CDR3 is TGCGCCAGCAGCTTGTACGGGGGGCGGGCCCAGTACTTC. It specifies CASSLYGGRAQYF. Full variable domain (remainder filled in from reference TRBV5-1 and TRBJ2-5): KAGVTQTPRYLIKTRGQQVTLSCSPISGHRSVSWYQQTPGQGLQFLFEYFSETQRNKGNFPGRFSGRQFSNSRSEMNVSTLELGDSALYLCASSLYGGRAQYFGPGTRLLVL.

CDR3 nucleotides: TGTGCCAGCAGTTTAAACCCGAGCTCCTACGAGCAGTACTTC. It is translated as CASSLNPSSYEQYF. The chain links TRBV27 to TRBJ2-7; D remains unclear. The CDR3 length is 14 residues. V was pared by 2 bases and J by 0 bases, with 8 bases between. Germline V gene data show CDR1 as MNHEY and CDR2 as SMNVEV (reference sequence).

CDR3: CATSESPRTGSLEQYF. Written as DNA, the CDR3 is TGTGCCACCAGTGAAAGTCCTCGGACAGGGAGTCTCGAGCAGTACTTC. The V and J genes are TRBV24-1 and TRBJ2-7; 8 nucleotides align to TRBD1. The CDR3 runs 16 residues. Germline assignment: CDR1 KGHDR and CDR2 SFDVKD. After removal of 4 bases from V and 6 bases from J, the junction contained 13 bases not matched to a gene.

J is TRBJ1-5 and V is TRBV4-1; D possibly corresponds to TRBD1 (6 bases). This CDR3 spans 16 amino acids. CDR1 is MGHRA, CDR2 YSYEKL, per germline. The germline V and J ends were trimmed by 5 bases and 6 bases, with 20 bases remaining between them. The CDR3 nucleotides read TGCGCCAGCAGCTCAATGGCAGGGGAGACTCGTCAGCCCCAGCATTTT. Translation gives CASSSMAGETRQPQHF.

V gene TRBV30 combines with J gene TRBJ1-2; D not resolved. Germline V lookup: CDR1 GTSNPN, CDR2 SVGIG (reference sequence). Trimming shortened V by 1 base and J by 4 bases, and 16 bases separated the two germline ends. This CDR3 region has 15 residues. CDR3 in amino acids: CAWSELVSPIYGYTF. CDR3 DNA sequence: TGTGCCTGGAGTGAGTTAGTGTCACCCATCTATGGCTACACCTTC.

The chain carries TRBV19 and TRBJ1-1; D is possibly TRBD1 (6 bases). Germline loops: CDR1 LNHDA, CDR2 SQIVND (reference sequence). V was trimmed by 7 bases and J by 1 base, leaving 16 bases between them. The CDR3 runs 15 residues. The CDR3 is CASIGQGKGNTEAFF. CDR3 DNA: TGTGCCAGTATAGGCCAGGGGAAAGGGAACACTGAAGCTTTCTTT.

The CDR3 reads CASSLGQGQGEQYF. CDR3 DNA: TGTGCCAGCAGCTTAGGGCAGGGCCAGGGGGAGCAGTACTTC. This chain connects TRBV7-2 to TRBJ2-7, with a tentative D call TRBD1 (6 bases). V was clipped by 1 base and J by 7 bases, with 14 bases between them. CDR1 is SGHTA and CDR2 is FQGNSA in the germline V gene. This CDR3 comprises 14 residues.

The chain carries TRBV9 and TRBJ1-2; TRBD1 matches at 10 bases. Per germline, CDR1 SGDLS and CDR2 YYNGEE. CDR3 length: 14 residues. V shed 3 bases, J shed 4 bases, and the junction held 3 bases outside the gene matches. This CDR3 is CASSEGQGGYGYTF. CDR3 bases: TGTGCCAGCAGCGAAGGACAGGGGGGCTATGGCTACACCTTC.

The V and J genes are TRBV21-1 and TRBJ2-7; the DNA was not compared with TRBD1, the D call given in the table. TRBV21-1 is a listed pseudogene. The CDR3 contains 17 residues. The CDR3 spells CASSTPAPTGEAYEQYF. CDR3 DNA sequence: TGTGCCAGCAGCACACCGGCACCGACAGGGGAGGCCTACGAGCAGTACTTC.

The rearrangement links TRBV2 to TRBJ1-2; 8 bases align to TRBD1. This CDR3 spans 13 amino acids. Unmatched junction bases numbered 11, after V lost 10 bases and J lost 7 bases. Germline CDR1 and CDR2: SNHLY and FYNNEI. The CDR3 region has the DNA TGTGCCACCGGACAGGGTTTGGGCTCTGGCTACACCTTC. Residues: CATGQGLGSGYTF.

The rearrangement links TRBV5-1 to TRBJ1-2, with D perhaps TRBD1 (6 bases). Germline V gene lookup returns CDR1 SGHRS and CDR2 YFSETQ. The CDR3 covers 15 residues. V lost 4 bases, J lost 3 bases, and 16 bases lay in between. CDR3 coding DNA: TGCGCCAGCAGCCCATCGGGGTCAGGGGACTATGGCTACACCTTC. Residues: CASSPSGSGDYGYTF.

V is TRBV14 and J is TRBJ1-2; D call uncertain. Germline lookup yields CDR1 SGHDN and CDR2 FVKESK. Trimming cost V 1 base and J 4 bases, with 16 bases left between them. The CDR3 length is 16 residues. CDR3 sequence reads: CASSQGVGGLLYGYTF. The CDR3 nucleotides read TGTGCCAGCAGCCAAGGAGTCGGAGGATTGCTCTATGGCTACACCTTC.

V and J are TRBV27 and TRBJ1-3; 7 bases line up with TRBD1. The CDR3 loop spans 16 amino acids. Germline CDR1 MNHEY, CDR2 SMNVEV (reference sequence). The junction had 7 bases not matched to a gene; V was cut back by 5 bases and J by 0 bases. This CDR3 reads CASSTGEPYSGNTIYF. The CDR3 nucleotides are TGTGCCAGCAGTACAGGGGAACCATACTCTGGAAACACCATATATTTT.

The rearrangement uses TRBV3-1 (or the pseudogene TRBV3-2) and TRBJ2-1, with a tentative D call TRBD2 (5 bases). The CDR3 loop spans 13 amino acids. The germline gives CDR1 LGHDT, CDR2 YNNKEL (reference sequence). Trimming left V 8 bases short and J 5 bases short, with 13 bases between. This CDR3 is CASDSGNHNEQFF. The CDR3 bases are TGTGCCAGCGATTCCGGGAATCACAATGAGCAGTTCTTC.

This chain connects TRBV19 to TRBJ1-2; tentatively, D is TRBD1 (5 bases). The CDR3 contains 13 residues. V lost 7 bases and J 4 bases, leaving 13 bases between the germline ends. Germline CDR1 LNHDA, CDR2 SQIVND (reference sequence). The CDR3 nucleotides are TGTGCCAGTACCCCCTACCAGGGCTATGGCTACACCTTC. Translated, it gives CASTPYQGYGYTF.